What follows is one TCR beta chain and its context. What antigen it recognizes has not been identified. No much larger clone is present one base from it, and per-base qualities are unavailable. Taken with the paper, the label for time point translates to: blood 2 weeks post-SBRT. The treatment or condition tag for this specimen amounts to: 15 Gy SBRT to primary tumor, nephrectomy 4 weeks later. To follow tumor-enriched clonotypes, peripheral blood was collected serially from radiation-treated patients at baseline and again at 2 weeks and 4 weeks after SBRT. Renal cell carcinoma with clear cell pathology was present in all patients. Genomic DNA for TCR sequencing was prepared using the QIAamp DNA Blood Mini Kit (Qiagen). Only samples passing all quality control checks were included in the analyses. These data originate in a study of radiation and T cells in renal cell carcinoma (dated by TCRdb to 2019 to 2021). Turning to the overall study: Samples were obtained from a clinical trial, in which 15 Gy stereotactic body radiation therapy was delivered to primary renal cell carcinomas and nephrectomy was performed 4 weeks later. A total of around 50 samples underwent TCR beta sequencing, made up of approximately 26 tumors and roughly 27 peripheral blood samples. A total of about 3.8 million unique CDR3 nucleotide sequences, encoding fewer than 3,000,000 unique CDR3 amino acid sequences, were found across all 50 or so samples.

From the germline V gene, CDR1 is SGHRS and CDR2 is YFSETQ. The CDR3 spans 15 residues, from the cysteine through the phenylalanine. Solely the CDR3 DNA is kept, with 45 bases framed from the first base. V is reduced by 0 bases and J by 3 bases, leaving a spacing of 9 bases between them. TCR beta libraries were generated from genomic DNA with the immunoSEQ kit, following the manufacturer's recommendations. Library preparation used a first multiplex PCR with proprietary primers, then a second PCR adding unique barcodes, with bead cleanups after each round. A positive control reaction and a negative control reaction, both provided in the kit, were run with every batch of samples. The final libraries were assessed on an Agilent 4200 TapeStation D1000 ScreenTape, pooled by volume, and quantified by qPCR. Sequencing was performed on an Illumina NextSeq500 using a MidOutput 150-cycle cartridge, with 156 Read1 cycles, 15 Index1 cycles, and the kit custom primers. The pooled library was loaded at 1.0 pM, with an approximately 21% PhiX control spiked in. The paper's processing steps were these. The vendor-processed data were analyzed in R, and a clonotype was defined as all T cells that share the same CDR3 nucleotide sequence. For clone abundance analyses, frequencies were normalized to the 10,000 most abundant clones in each sample. Before analysis, public T cell clones were removed, and these numbered fewer than five per sample on average. Tumor-enriched and baseline blood-enriched clonotypes were defined by at least a 32-fold difference in abundance between compartments. Clonotypes expanded or contracted between blood time points were identified with a beta-binomial differential abundance model. Tumor-blood repertoire similarity was measured with the Baroni-Urbani and Buser coefficient, and group comparisons used two-tailed Wilcoxon tests in R. Held by TCRdb, this immuneACCESS table contains in-frame sequences only and omits some clones. Under half of the omission traces to an unresolved V gene where checked; the cause of the rest is unknown. The V and J calls and clone size are taken from that table; D and trimming were inferred from the DNA. The sample table shows 70,000 to 80,000 clones, and 65% to 90% are seen once. The ten largest clones represent 22% of the sample.

The study at large found these results: Because pretreatment tumor biopsies were not available, the study could not determine whether clonotypes were already present within the tumor at baseline. Blood repertoire dynamics were not followed beyond 4 weeks after treatment. Effects of radiation dose or scheduling on the TCR repertoire could not be addressed with the single-armed trial design. An increase in top tumor clonotypes in blood was observed from baseline to 2 weeks post-radiation, followed by contraction by 4 weeks, which was taken to suggest transient expansion of tumor-resident clones.

In this chain, TRBV5-1 is recombined with TRBJ2-2, with no confidently assigned D gene. The source was blood, collected from a patient whose treatment included radiotherapy and nephrectomy. The sequence was collected from a woman aged 50 to 65 with renal cell carcinoma. The DNA sequence is as follows: TGCGCCAGCAGCTTGGCCCGGGCGGACACCGGGGAGCTGTTTTTT. It specifies CASSLARADTGELFF.